The rows below give T cell receptor beta chains drawn from one sample of a study of cytomegalovirus exposure and HLA in healthy donors. Sequencing was performed with immunoSEQ multiplex PCR; in TCRdb, only in-frame clones are kept and a portion is missing. Here the sample spans 75,000 to 100,000 clones, less than 10% being singletons. Sequencing was done on a sample of PBMCs. The receptors stem from a man aged 50-60 years in good health and CMV-seronegative. Both conserved end residues are part of each CDR3. The D gene is left open where the match is weak. Clone size is not always given. Where it is, it says once, few, many or a class for expanded clones.

clone_size: few; d_call: TRBD2; v_call: TRBV4-2; j_call: TRBJ2-1; cdr3_nt: TGTGCCAGCAGCCAAGAAGGACTAGCGGGGGTGGATGAGCAGTTCTTC; cdr3_aa: CASSQEGLAGVDEQFF
clone_size: medium-sized; d_call: -; v_call: TRBV6-4; j_call: TRBJ2-1; cdr3_nt: TGTGCCAGCAGTGAAGGGGGAGGGCCGTACAATGAGCAGTTCTTC; cdr3_aa: CASSEGGGPYNEQFF
clone_size: few; d_call: TRBD2; v_call: TRBV7-3; j_call: TRBJ2-3; cdr3_nt: TGTGCCAGCAGCTCGGGACTAGCAGGAGATACGCAGTATTTT; cdr3_aa: CASSSGLAGDTQYF
clone_size: -; d_call: -; v_call: TRBV21-1; j_call: TRBJ2-3; cdr3_nt: TGTGCCAGCAGCGTTAGTCACGCGCGATTT; cdr3_aa: CASSVSHARF
clone_size: few; d_call: TRBD2; v_call: TRBV10-3; j_call: TRBJ2-1; cdr3_nt: TGTGCCATTGGACTAGCGGGTTACAATGAGCAGTTCTTC; cdr3_aa: CAIGLAGYNEQFF
clone_size: few; d_call: -; v_call: TRBV6-5; j_call: TRBJ1-5; cdr3_nt: TGTGCCAGCAGTCGCTCCTGGGGGGATCAGCCCCAGCATTTT; cdr3_aa: CASSRSWGDQPQHF
clone_size: -; d_call: -; v_call: TRBV19; j_call: TRBJ1-2; cdr3_nt: TGTGCCAGTAGTTCAGGCCTGGGCGGCTACACCTTC; cdr3_aa: CASSSGLGGYTF
clone_size: -; d_call: TRBD2; v_call: TRBV11-2; j_call: TRBJ2-2; cdr3_nt: TGTGCCAGCAGCTTACAACGGGGCGGGAGGGCCGTCGGGGAGCTGTTTTTT; cdr3_aa: CASSLQRGGRAVGELFF
clone_size: -; d_call: -; v_call: TRBV12-2; j_call: TRBJ2-3; cdr3_nt: TGTGCAAGTCGCCTGGGACTAGCGGGGCTCACAGATACGCAGTATTTT; cdr3_aa: CASRLGLAGLTDTQYF
clone_size: few; d_call: -; v_call: TRBV7-2; j_call: TRBJ1-4; cdr3_nt: TGTGCCAGCAGCTTAAAAGGACAGAATAATGAAAAACTGTTTTTT; cdr3_aa: CASSLKGQNNEKLFF
clone_size: few; d_call: -; v_call: TRBV7-8; j_call: TRBJ2-3; cdr3_nt: TGTGCCAGCAGCTTAGTTTCCCGGGGAGATACGCAGTATTTT; cdr3_aa: CASSLVSRGDTQYF
clone_size: -; d_call: -; v_call: TRBV7-2; j_call: TRBJ2-2; cdr3_nt: TGTGCCAGCAGCCCCAGGGGAAGCACCGGGGAGCTGTTTTTT; cdr3_aa: CASSPRGSTGELFF
clone_size: -; d_call: -; v_call: TRBV6-6; j_call: TRBJ2-1; cdr3_nt: TGTGCCAGCAGTTACGGCGGGAACTCCTACAATGAGCAGTTCTTC; cdr3_aa: CASSYGGNSYNEQFF
clone_size: -; d_call: -; v_call: TRBV7-3; j_call: TRBJ2-3; cdr3_nt: TGTGCCAGCAGCTTACTGACAGGTAGCACAGATACGCAGTATTTT; cdr3_aa: CASSLLTGSTDTQYF
clone_size: -; d_call: -; v_call: TRBV28; j_call: TRBJ1-5; cdr3_nt: TGTGCCAGCACTAGGAGCTGGAGCAATCAGCCCCAGCATTTT; cdr3_aa: CASTRSWSNQPQHF
clone_size: -; d_call: -; v_call: TRBV21-1; j_call: TRBJ2-3; cdr3_nt: TGTGCCAGCAGCTTGGGGAGGGTGACTAGCGGGGGGGCCGCAGATACGCAGTATTTT; cdr3_aa: CASSLGRVTSGGAADTQYF
clone_size: few; d_call: TRBD2; v_call: TRBV6-1; j_call: TRBJ2-5; cdr3_nt: TGTGCCAGCGGCCGGGGGGGCGGGACTACTCAGACCCAGTACTTC; cdr3_aa: CASGRGGGTTQTQYF
clone_size: few; d_call: -; v_call: TRBV21-1; j_call: TRBJ1-6; cdr3_nt: TGTGCCAGCCTCCAGGGACAGGGTGGTTCACCCCTCCACTTT; cdr3_aa: CASLQGQGGSPLHF
clone_size: few; d_call: TRBD1; v_call: TRBV6-1; j_call: TRBJ2-2; cdr3_nt: TGTGCCAGCAGCGGGACAGGGTCAGCCACCGGGGAGCTGTTTTTT; cdr3_aa: CASSGTGSATGELFF
clone_size: few; d_call: TRBD1; v_call: TRBV6-5; j_call: TRBJ2-7; cdr3_nt: TGTGCCAGCAGATCCGACAGGGGCTCCTACGAGCAGTACTTC; cdr3_aa: CASRSDRGSYEQYF
clone_size: -; d_call: TRBD2; v_call: TRBV6-5; j_call: TRBJ2-5; cdr3_nt: TGTGCCAGCAGTTGGGCGGGGCTAGCGGGAGTTGAGACCCAGTACTTC; cdr3_aa: CASSWAGLAGVETQYF
clone_size: few; d_call: TRBD2; v_call: TRBV29-1; j_call: TRBJ2-3; cdr3_nt: TGCAGCGTCGCCCCGGGACTAGCAACAGATACGCAGTATTTT; cdr3_aa: CSVAPGLATDTQYF
clone_size: few; d_call: TRBD2; v_call: TRBV9; j_call: TRBJ2-1; cdr3_nt: TGTGCCAGCAATACGGGACTATCCTACAATGAGCAGTTCTTC; cdr3_aa: CASNTGLSYNEQFF
clone_size: few; d_call: -; v_call: TRBV27; j_call: TRBJ1-1; cdr3_nt: TGTGCCAGCAGTTTTCAGGGTTCGAGGCGGTCCACTGAAGCTTTCTTT; cdr3_aa: CASSFQGSRRSTEAFF
clone_size: few; d_call: TRBD1; v_call: TRBV10-3; j_call: TRBJ1-2; cdr3_nt: TGTGCCATCAGGGCCCAATCGGAGGGGGCTCGTGGCTCCACCTTC; cdr3_aa: CAIRAQSEGARGSTF
clone_size: few; d_call: TRBD1; v_call: TRBV27; j_call: TRBJ2-3; cdr3_nt: TGTGCCAGCCGGGACAGTCCTCCTAGCACAGATACGCAGTATTTT; cdr3_aa: CASRDSPPSTDTQYF
clone_size: few; d_call: TRBD2; v_call: TRBV4-2; j_call: TRBJ2-1; cdr3_nt: TGTGCCAGCAGCCAAGAGGAATCCAGCGGGAGTTCGAATGAGCAGTTCTTC; cdr3_aa: CASSQEESSGSSNEQFF
clone_size: few; d_call: TRBD1; v_call: TRBV10-3; j_call: TRBJ1-5; cdr3_nt: TGTGCCATCAGTGAGGGACAGGGGTATCAGCCCCAGCATTTT; cdr3_aa: CAISEGQGYQPQHF
clone_size: -; d_call: TRBD2; v_call: TRBV6-6; j_call: TRBJ2-1; cdr3_nt: TGTGCCAGCAGCGAACTAGCGGGGGGTCCCTACAATGAGCAGTTCTTC; cdr3_aa: CASSELAGGPYNEQFF
clone_size: few; d_call: -; v_call: TRBV5-6; j_call: TRBJ2-1; cdr3_nt: TGTGCCAGCAGCCGAGGGGGGGGTAACTACAATGAGCAGTTCTTC; cdr3_aa: CASSRGGGNYNEQFF
clone_size: -; d_call: -; v_call: TRBV19; j_call: TRBJ2-7; cdr3_nt: TGTGCCAGTAGTATAGGGGCCGGGGATCTTCGTGGCGAGCAGTACTTC; cdr3_aa: CASSIGAGDLRGEQYF
clone_size: few; d_call: TRBD2; v_call: TRBV5-6; j_call: TRBJ2-1; cdr3_nt: TGTGCCAGCCACTGGGGCGGGGGGGAGCAGTTCTTC; cdr3_aa: CASHWGGGEQFF
clone_size: -; d_call: -; v_call: TRBV28; j_call: TRBJ1-2; cdr3_nt: TGTGCCAGCAGTTTATCCCAGAACTATGGCTACACCTTC; cdr3_aa: CASSLSQNYGYTF
clone_size: -; d_call: -; v_call: TRBV2; j_call: TRBJ1-5; cdr3_nt: TGTGCCAGCAGTGAACAGGGTAGGGGCGGCTGGGCCCAGCATTTT; cdr3_aa: CASSEQGRGGWAQHF
clone_size: -; d_call: -; v_call: TRBV6-1; j_call: TRBJ2-5; cdr3_nt: TGTGCCAGCAGGGGAGGACCGCTACAAGAGACCCAGTACTTC; cdr3_aa: CASRGGPLQETQYF
clone_size: -; d_call: -; v_call: TRBV29-1; j_call: TRBJ1-1; cdr3_nt: TGCAGCGGGATGGGACACCTGAACACTGAAGCTTTCTTT; cdr3_aa: CSGMGHLNTEAFF
clone_size: -; d_call: TRBD1; v_call: TRBV4-3; j_call: TRBJ2-2; cdr3_nt: TGCGCCAGCAGCCAGTGGACAGGAAGCACCGGGGAGCTGTTTTTT; cdr3_aa: CASSQWTGSTGELFF